Listed below are T cell receptor beta chains from one sample, sequenced in a study of T cells in severe cutaneous drug reactions. Each CDR3 protein gets one entry in TCRdb, which reprocessed the multiplex PCR reads and gives no DNA. The table counts approximately 4,000 distinct CDR3 sequences; more than 75% lies in the top ten. The sequenced sample was PBMCs. The receptor source for this set is a human donor with Stevens-Johnson syndrome, a severe cutaneous drug reaction. Both conserved end residues are part of each CDR3. Each record gives: clone size, V gene, J gene, CDR3 protein. For some rows the clone size is stated as once, few or many, or as a class when expanded; others skip it.

>-|TRBV12-3/TRBV12-4|TRBJ2-3
CASSKEVDTDTQYF
>-|TRBV6-4|TRBJ2-1
CASSDRPASYNEQFF
>-|TRBV27|TRBJ2-3
CAILTADTQYF
>-|TRBV28|TRBJ2-2
CASSLRTGLNTGELFF
>-|TRBV5-1|TRBJ1-2
CASSLVGTVNYGYTF
>-|TRBV5-4|TRBJ2-7
CASSYGQLYEQYF
>-|TRBV18|TRBJ1-1
CASSPPQGATEAFF
>medium-sized|TRBV2|TRBJ2-1
CATSGPREEQFF
>-|TRBV9|TRBJ2-7
CASSVELHSYEQYF
>-|TRBV19|TRBJ2-7
CASSTTGGPYEQYF
>-|TRBV4-1|TRBJ1-1
CASSVGQGLNTEAFF
>-|TRBV6-4|TRBJ2-1
CASSEEAGGNNEQFF
>-|TRBV7-9|TRBJ2-1
CASSLVGYNEQFF
>-|TRBV6-1|TRBJ2-2
CASSERAGDTGELFF
>-|TRBV12-3/TRBV12-4|TRBJ2-1
CAINRDSYNEQFF
>-|TRBV20-1|TRBJ1-3
CSGVSSGNTIYF
>-|TRBV20-1|TRBJ1-2
CSASGQGLGYGYTF
>-|TRBV2|TRBJ1-5
CASSLRLGGVEPQHF
>-|TRBV7-2|TRBJ2-5
CASSLADRPQETQYF
>medium-sized|TRBV6-2/TRBV6-3|TRBJ2-7
CASSYPTESSYEQYF
>-|TRBV6-1|TRBJ2-3
CASSEAKAGATDTQYF
>-|TRBV5-1|TRBJ2-7
CASSSVLAGGGEQYF